One T cell receptor (beta chain) is described in this entry. The repertoire was sequenced with immunoSEQ multiplex PCR; TCRdb's copy has only in-frame clones and lacks some. This sample has some 87,000 clones; around 90% occur once, and the top ten carry 5.2%. The data stem from a study of T cell responses to AZD1222 COVID-19 vaccine. The CDR3 length is 15 residues. The trim removed 0 bases at V and 6 bases at J, leaving 4 bases unmatched. Per the germline V gene, CDR1 is SGHRS and CDR2 is YFSETQ. This sample comprised peripheral blood, obtained on day 0 of MenACWY control vaccination. The TCR was taken from an adult in good health. The chain employs TRBV5-1 and TRBJ2-1, with 9 bases lining up with TRBD2. CDR3 in DNA: TGCGCCAGCAGCTTGGGACTAGCGGAGGCCAATGAGCAGTTCTTC. This sequence encodes CASSLGLAEANEQFF.